The rows below give T cell receptor beta chains drawn from one sample of a study of shared clonotypes between healthy human individuals. Assay: immunoSEQ multiplex PCR; the TCRdb copy retains only in-frame clones and omits some. The sample carries about 2.3 million clones, roughly 92% recorded once. Sequenced sample: naive CD4+ T cells from PBMCs. The source is a man younger than 35 in good health. Some clones in this sample may be carry-over from other donors' samples. Each CDR3 is given with its conserved first and last residue. A D gene is named only where the DNA matches it firmly. Clone size, where shown, is once, few, many, or a class for clones that have expanded.

.	TRBJ2-3	TRBV7-2	TRBD2	TGTGCCAGCAGCACCCCTAGCGGGAGAATCGCAGATACGCAGTATTTT	CASSTPSGRIADTQYF
.	TRBJ1-2	TRBV10-3	.	TGTGCCATCAGCCCGGCGGGTTTGCATGGCTACACCTTC	CAISPAGLHGYTF
.	TRBJ2-1	TRBV2	TRBD2	TGTGCCAGCAATTTAGCGGGGGGGCGGGAGCAGTTCTTC	CASNLAGGREQFF
.	TRBJ2-4	TRBV5-4	.	TGTGCCAGCAGCGTGCGGATGGGGTTCGAAAACATTCAGTACTTC	CASSVRMGFENIQYF
.	TRBJ1-5	TRBV6-1	.	TGTGCCAGCAGTGAATCTTGGACAGGCAATCAGCCCCAGCATTTT	CASSESWTGNQPQHF
.	TRBJ1-1	TRBV7-3	.	TGTGCCAGCAGCTTAATTGACGTCCGGCTGAACACTGAAGCTTTCTTT	CASSLIDVRLNTEAFF
.	TRBJ1-1	TRBV7-6	.	TGTGCCAGCAGCTTGGGGCAGTCGAACACTGAAGCTTTCTTT	CASSLGQSNTEAFF
.	TRBJ1-5	TRBV30	TRBD1	TGTGCCTGGAGCCGGGACAGGGGGGATCAGCCCCAGCATTTT	CAWSRDRGDQPQHF
.	TRBJ1-5	TRBV2	TRBD1	TGTGCCAGCAGTCCTACAGGGGGCCGGCAGCCCCAGCATTTT	CASSPTGGRQPQHF
once	TRBJ2-7	TRBV6-5	.	TGTGCCAGCTGGCCTTACGAGCAGTACTTC	CASWPYEQYF
.	TRBJ2-2	TRBV9	.	TGTGCCAGCAGCGTAGCAGGGTCGAACACCGGGGAGCTGTTTTTT	CASSVAGSNTGELFF
.	TRBJ2-2	TRBV7-2	.	TGTGCCAGCAGCTTAGACGGATTCACCGGGGAGCTGTTTTTT	CASSLDGFTGELFF
once	TRBJ2-4	TRBV4-3	.	TGCGCCAGCAGCCTCGGGACGGGTGGTAACATTCAGTACTTC	CASSLGTGGNIQYF
.	TRBJ1-2	TRBV19	.	TGTGCCAGTAGTGTACGGAACTATGGCTACACCTTC	CASSVRNYGYTF
.	TRBJ2-3	TRBV18	.	TGTGCCAGCTCACCACCGACTACAGATACGCAGTATTTT	CASSPPTTDTQYF
.	TRBJ1-2	TRBV5-5	.	TGTGCCAGCAGCCAGACCGGCTATGGCTACACCTTC	CASSQTGYGYTF
.	TRBJ1-2	TRBV6-5	TRBD1	TGTGCCAGCAGACCACCGGGACAGGGTGACTATGGCTACACCTTC	CASRPPGQGDYGYTF
.	TRBJ2-5	TRBV7-8	.	TGTGCCAGCAGCGCCGGTACCCGAGAGACCCAGTACTTC	CASSAGTRETQYF
.	TRBJ2-1	TRBV7-9	TRBD2	TGTGCCAGCAGCCGACTAGCGGTCAATGAGCAGTTCTTC	CASSRLAVNEQFF
.	TRBJ2-1	TRBV11-2	TRBD1	TGTGCCAGCAGCTCTGGTGGAGGACAGGGTTCCTACAATGAGCAGTTCTTC	CASSSGGGQGSYNEQFF
few	TRBJ1-2	TRBV30	.	TGTGCCTGGCGACCGGATCTGAACTATGGCTACACCTTC	CAWRPDLNYGYTF
once	TRBJ1-1	TRBV5-1	.	TGCGCCAGCAGCTTGGCGCGGGGGGAGGGCACTGAAGCTTTCTTT	CASSLARGEGTEAFF
.	TRBJ2-2	TRBV4-1	.	TGCGCCAGCAGTCGTGACAGTTTGACCGGGGAGCTGTTTTTT	CASSRDSLTGELFF
.	TRBJ2-7	TRBV18	.	TGTGCCAGCTCACTTTTCTCGAGAAGCCTCTACGAGCAGTACTTC	CASSLFSRSLYEQYF
.	TRBJ2-4	TRBV15	.	TGTGCCACCAGCAGAGATATAGGTGCGGGCCAGAAAAACATTCAGTACTTC	CATSRDIGAGQKNIQYF
.	TRBJ2-1	TRBV19	TRBD2	TGTGCCAGTATGAACCTAGCGGGAGGGATTATTGAGCAGTTCTTC	CASMNLAGGIIEQFF
.	TRBJ1-3	TRBV4-2	.	TGTGCCAGCAGCCAAGATTCGAGAAACACCATATATTTT	CASSQDSRNTIYF
.	TRBJ1-2	TRBV5-6	.	TGTGCCAGCAGCTCCATTCGCGGCTATGGCTACACCTTC	CASSSIRGYGYTF
.	TRBJ2-1	TRBV4-1	TRBD2	TGCGCCAGCAGCCAAGACGCGACTAGCGGAGTTTACAATGAGCAGTTCTTC	CASSQDATSGVYNEQFF
.	TRBJ2-1	TRBV7-2	.	TGTGCCAGCAGCTCCACCATGCGGGCGGGGAATGAGCAGTTCTTC	CASSSTMRAGNEQFF
.	TRBJ1-3	TRBV28	TRBD1	TGTGCCAGCAGTTCGGCAGCAGGGGGCGGCCAAGGAAACACCATATATTTT	CASSSAAGGGQGNTIYF
.	TRBJ2-1	TRBV10-1	TRBD2	TGCGCCAGCAGTGGTACTAGCGGGAGGGGTCGGAATGAGCAGTTCTTC	CASSGTSGRGRNEQFF
.	TRBJ2-3	TRBV5-6	TRBD1	TGTGCCAGCAGCTTGGAGGGACAGGGGGCCTCAGATACGCAGTATTTT	CASSLEGQGASDTQYF
once	TRBJ2-3	TRBV7-3	TRBD2	TGTGCCAGCAGCCCCAGGACTAGCGGGAGATTCCCAGATACGCAGTATTTT	CASSPRTSGRFPDTQYF
.	TRBJ2-5	TRBV29-1	.	TGCAGCGTTGTAGATCAGGGTCGGGAGACCCAGTACTTC	CSVVDQGRETQYF
.	TRBJ1-3	TRBV15	.	TGTGCCACCAGCAGAGATACTGGAAACACCATATATTTT	CATSRDTGNTIYF
once	TRBJ2-7	TRBV28	.	TGTGCCAGCAGTTTAATAGGTAGCCTGTCGTCCTACGAGCAGTACTTC	CASSLIGSLSSYEQYF
.	TRBJ1-6	TRBV30	TRBD1	TGTGCCTGGAGTGTAAGGGACAGGAGCGGTTCACCCCTCCACTTT	CAWSVRDRSGSPLHF
.	TRBJ2-3	TRBV7-2	TRBD2	TGTGCCAGCAGCCTGGGACTAGCGGGAGCCCGGTATTTT	CASSLGLAGARYF
.	TRBJ2-1	TRBV19	.	TGTGCCAGTAATCGGCTAGCCTCCAATGAGCAGTTCTTC	CASNRLASNEQFF
.	TRBJ2-7	TRBV5-1	.	TGCGCCAGCAGCCCAGGGTCTACCTACGAGCAGTACTTC	CASSPGSTYEQYF
once	TRBJ2-1	TRBV9	.	TGTGCCAGCAGCTTCCTCGGGACTTCTAGTTACAATGAGCAGTTCTTC	CASSFLGTSSYNEQFF
.	TRBJ2-7	TRBV14	.	TGTGCCAGCAGCCAAGATGGCAGGCCCTCCTACGAGCAGTACTTC	CASSQDGRPSYEQYF
.	TRBJ2-7	TRBV5-4	TRBD1	TGTGCCAGCAGCTTGGGCAGGGGGCTATACGAGCAGTACTTC	CASSLGRGLYEQYF
.	TRBJ2-2	TRBV7-3	TRBD2	TGTGCCAGCAGCTTAAAGCCAGGACTAGCGGGAGGGCGGGGCACCGGGGAGCTGTTTTTT	CASSLKPGLAGGRGTGELFF
.	TRBJ1-2	TRBV2	TRBD1	TGTGCCAGCAGGGTACAGGGGAACGGTGGCTACACCTTC	CASRVQGNGGYTF
.	TRBJ1-2	TRBV5-6	.	TGTGCCAGCAGCTTGGGACTGAGGCCTGGGGGCTACACCTTC	CASSLGLRPGGYTF
.	TRBJ1-4	TRBV6-7	.	TGTGCCAGCAGTTACTCGAAGTTGGGGGGGATAGAGGAAAAACTGTTTTTT	CASSYSKLGGIEEKLFF
.	TRBJ1-4	TRBV9	TRBD1	TGTGCCAGCAGCGCAAGACAGGGGAATGAAAAACTGTTTTTT	CASSARQGNEKLFF
.	TRBJ1-3	TRBV28	.	TGTGCCAGCAGTTCCTCCAGACAGATCTACTCTGGAAACACCATATATTTT	CASSSSRQIYSGNTIYF
.	TRBJ2-7	TRBV10-3	.	TGTGCCATCGGCCAGGGAGGATCCTACGAGCAGTACTTC	CAIGQGGSYEQYF
.	TRBJ1-2	TRBV28	.	TGTGCCAGCAGTCCGCCGGGACTGACGCTAGGCTATGGCTACACCTTC	CASSPPGLTLGYGYTF
.	TRBJ2-4	TRBV5-5	TRBD1	TGTGCCAGCAGCTCCGGGACAGTCAAAAACATTCAGTACTTC	CASSSGTVKNIQYF
.	TRBJ2-7	TRBV27	.	TGTGCCACCCAGAGGGCGGCGGGATCCTACGAGCAGTACTTC	CATQRAAGSYEQYF
.	TRBJ1-2	TRBV6-5	.	TGTGCCAGCAGTCGGGGGCAATACTATGGCTACACCTTC	CASSRGQYYGYTF
.	TRBJ2-5	TRBV2	.	TGTGCCAGCAGTGACGGTGGGCCGACCCAGTACTTC	CASSDGGPTQYF
.	TRBJ1-4	TRBV4-3	TRBD1	TGCGCCAGCAGCCCGGGACAGGGGAGTAATGAAAAACTGTTTTTT	CASSPGQGSNEKLFF
.	TRBJ2-5	TRBV18	.	TGTGCCAGCTCACCCCTCCAGGGTGGAGAGACCCAGTACTTC	CASSPLQGGETQYF